The 30 T cell receptor beta chains listed next were all sequenced from one sample in a study of blood T cell repertoires in COVID-19. Clones were read by immunoSEQ multiplex PCR, and TCRdb kept only the in-frame ones, dropping some. The repertoire has about 150,000 clones, 80% to 90% of them found once; the top ten carry about 2.1%. Source material: peripheral blood. All receptors come from a woman aged 80 or over with acute or convalescent COVID-19.

This sequence joins TRBV6-2 or TRBV6-3 and TRBJ1-4; 11 bases are shared with TRBD1. The V gene's germline CDR1 is MNHEY and CDR2 SVGEGT. The trim removed 4 bases at V and 7 bases at J, leaving 23 bases unmatched. The CDR3 length is 21 residues. The CDR3 here is CASSSEFPGQGAVGMGEKLFF. The DNA of the CDR3 is TGTGCCAGCAGTTCCGAATTCCCCGGACAGGGGGCGGTAGGAATGGGTGAAAAACTGTTTTTT.

This clone occurred once. The genes are TRBV12-3 or TRBV12-4 and TRBJ1-1; D remains unclear. Trimming took 3 bases from V and 0 from J, leaving 5 bases between them. This CDR3 is 13 amino acids long. DNA for the CDR3: TGTGCCAGCAGTTTGCGGATGAACACTGAAGCTTTCTTT. This sequence encodes CASSLRMNTEAFF.

This clone was found a few times. V is TRBV12-3 or TRBV12-4 and J is TRBJ2-2, with D perhaps matching TRBD1 (6 bases). V lost 5 bases, J lost 7 bases, and 8 bases lay in between. The CDR3 sequence is 12 residues long. The chain's CDR3 is CASSQGIGELFF. CDR3 in DNA: TGTGCCAGCAGTCAGGGGATCGGGGAGCTGTTTTTT.

This clone is a singleton in its sample. The chain couples TRBV6-2 or TRBV6-3 to TRBJ2-7; TRBD2 agrees at 8 bases. Germline V gene data show CDR1 as MNHEY and CDR2 as SVGEGT. The ends lost 5 bases at V and 2 bases at J; junction bases unmatched: 11. The CDR3 has 16 residues. The CDR3 region has the DNA TGTGCCAGCAGTCTTCTCCACGGGACTAGTGCCTACGAGCAGTACTTC. Its translation: CASSLLHGTSAYEQYF.

The gene calls are TRBV5-1 and TRBJ2-1, with TRBD2 matching 11 bases. This CDR3 is built from 15 residues. J gave up 4 bases and V 3 bases, and 3 bases lay outside the gene matches. CDR1 and CDR2 (germline): SGHRS, YFSETQ. The CDR3 region has the DNA TGCGCCAGCAGCTCCCGGACTAGCGGGTACAATGAGCAGTTCTTC. Protein product: CASSSRTSGYNEQFF.

The gene calls are TRBV30 and TRBJ2-7; D call uncertain. Germline lookup yields CDR1 GTSNPN and CDR2 SVGIG (reference sequence). V gave up 2 bases and J gave up 0 bases, with 11 bases separating them. CDR3 length: 14 residues. The CDR3 nucleotides read TGTGCCTGGAGTATCGGTCTCTCCTCCTACGAGCAGTACTTC. Its protein product is CAWSIGLSSYEQYF. Looking up the rest from reference TRBV30 and TRBJ2-7 gives the full variable domain: SQTIHQWPATLVQPVGSPLSLECTVEGTSNPNLYWYRQAAGRGLQLLFYSVGIGQISSEVPQNLSASRPQDRQFILSSKKLLLSDSGFYLCAWSIGLSSYEQYFGPGTRLTVT.

This rearrangement joins TRBV7-2 to TRBJ2-1; 9 bases are a match to TRBD2. Losses at the gene ends were 3 bases for V and 9 bases for J; bases not matched to a gene: 9. This CDR3 is built from 15 residues. Per the germline V gene, CDR1 is SGHTA and CDR2 is FQGNSA. In DNA form, the CDR3 reads TGTGCCAGCAGCTTTAGCGGGGGACTCGGTGGTGAGCAGTTCTTC. Translating it yields CASSFSGGLGGEQFF. Looking up the rest from reference TRBV7-2 and TRBJ2-1 gives the full variable domain: GAGVSQSPSNKVTEKGKDVELRCDPISGHTALYWYRQSLGQGLEFLIYFQGNSAPDKSGLPSDRFSAERTGGSVSTLTIQRTQQEDSAVYLCASSFSGGLGGEQFFGPGTRLTVL.

This clone was detected only a few times. The chain is built from TRBV7-2 and TRBJ1-2, with 10 bases identical to TRBD1. The CDR3 extends over 16 amino acids. Trimming removed 5 bases from V and 5 bases from J; junction bases left unmatched: 11. CDR1 is SGHTA, CDR2 FQGNSA, per germline. The CDR3 sequence: CASSKGQGGSLYGYTF. CDR3 sequence (DNA): TGTGCCAGCAGCAAAGGACAGGGGGGGAGCCTTTATGGCTACACCTTC.

This clone has just one count. This chain links TRBV9 with TRBJ1-3; 11 nucleotides match TRBD1. The CDR3 loop spans 16 amino acids. Per germline, CDR1 SGDLS and CDR2 YYNGEE. J was trimmed by 4 bases and V by 3 bases; bases with no gene match: 6. CDR3 nucleotides: TGTGCCAGCAGCGCCGGGGGACAGGGGGTAGGAAACACCATATATTTT. Translated, it gives CASSAGGQGVGNTIYF.

This clone was picked up one time. The rearrangement uses TRBV27 and TRBJ1-1; tentatively, D is TRBD1 (5 bases). There are 17 residues in the CDR3. Germline lookup yields CDR1 MNHEY and CDR2 SMNVEV (reference sequence). Between the trimmed V and J ends, which lost 6 bases and 1 base, there was a span of 21 bases. The chain's CDR3 is CASRDTKLKQENTEAFF. The CDR3 region has the DNA TGTGCCAGCAGAGACACCAAACTTAAACAGGAGAACACTGAAGCTTTCTTT.

The rearrangement links TRBV5-1 to TRBJ1-1, with D maybe TRBD1 (5 bases). The CDR3 is made up of 14 amino acids. Germline CDR1 SGHRS, CDR2 YFSETQ. Trimming left V 0 bases short and J 5 bases short, with 11 bases between. CDR3 loop: CASSLDQGWTEAFF. In DNA, the CDR3 is TGCGCCAGCAGCTTGGATCAGGGTTGGACTGAAGCTTTCTTT.

This sequence joins TRBV2 and TRBJ1-5; 7 nucleotides line up with TRBD1. This CDR3 is built from 14 residues. With 5 bases clipped from V and 3 bases from J, the junction kept 4 bases outside the gene matches. Germline V gene lookup returns CDR1 SNHLY and CDR2 FYNNEI. CDR3 bases: TGTGCCAGCAGTCCTGGGACAGTCAATCAGCCCCAGCATTTT. It translates to CASSPGTVNQPQHF. The whole variable domain, filled in from reference TRBV2 and TRBJ1-5, reads EPEVTQTPSHQVTQMGQEVILRCVPISNHLYFYWYRQILGQKVEFLVSFYNNEISEKSEIFDDQFSVERPDGSNFTLKIRSTKLEDSAMYFCASSPGTVNQPQHFGDGTRLSIL.

This chain links TRBV19 with TRBJ1-2, with 10 bases fitting TRBD1. CDR1 and CDR2 from the germline V gene are LNHDA and SQIVND (reference sequence). The CDR3 is made up of 16 amino acids. With 9 bases clipped from V and 6 bases from J, the junction kept 16 bases outside the gene matches. The CDR3 region has the DNA TGTGCCAGCGGTCATAAAACTTTGACAGGGGGCGATGGCTACACCTTC. It encodes CASGHKTLTGGDGYTF.

The chain links TRBV7-9 to TRBJ1-6; no clear D gene. Trimming took 9 bases from V and 6 from J, leaving 18 bases between them. Germline V CDR1 and CDR2: SEHNR, FQNEAQ (reference sequence). This CDR3 has 15 residues. Written as DNA, the CDR3 is TGTGCCAGGGTGACGACTGAGATGTTTAATTCACCCCTCCACTTT. Protein product: CARVTTEMFNSPLHF.

The V gene is TRBV24-1, the J gene TRBJ2-2; D is perhaps TRBD2 (6 bases). Germline CDR1 is KGHDR and CDR2 is SFDVKD. V was clipped by 9 bases and J by 5 bases, with 15 bases between them. The CDR3 has 14 amino acids. The CDR3 DNA reads TGTGCCACCGGCGGGAAGCCCGCTACCGGGGAGCTGTTTTTT. Amino acids: CATGGKPATGELFF.

The chain combines TRBV6-2 or TRBV6-3 with TRBJ1-2; D ambiguous. Per the germline V gene, CDR1 is MNHEY and CDR2 is SVGEGT. With 2 bases removed from V and 6 bases from J, the gap between germline ends came to 7 bases. This CDR3 is 12 amino acids long. CDR3 DNA sequence: TGTGCCAGCAGTTACCGCGCGCATGGCTACACCTTC. Translation: CASSYRAHGYTF.

This clone came up a few times. The V and J genes are TRBV4-1 and TRBJ2-7, with TRBD1 matching 9 bases. Unmatched junction bases numbered 4, after V lost 1 base and J lost 3 bases. Germline lookup yields CDR1 MGHRA and CDR2 YSYEKL. The CDR3 spans 15 residues. CDR3 sequence reads: CASSQAPGQGYEQYF. The CDR3 DNA follows: TGCGCCAGCAGCCAAGCTCCGGGACAGGGCTACGAGCAGTACTTC.

The chain employs TRBV18 and TRBJ2-1, with 12 nucleotides matching TRBD2. V shed 3 bases, J shed 7 bases, and the junction held 4 bases outside the gene matches. This CDR3 has 15 residues. The germline V gene encodes CDR1 KGHSH and CDR2 LQKENI. CDR3 bases: TGTGCCAGCTCACCGACTAGCGGGAGTAGGAATGAGCAGTTCTTC. The encoded protein is CASSPTSGSRNEQFF.

This chain links TRBV11-2 with TRBJ2-1; the D gene is possibly TRBD1 (5 bases). The V gene's germline CDR1 is SGHAT and CDR2 FQNNGV. There are 12 residues in the CDR3. V was clipped by 3 bases and J by 7 bases, with 7 bases between them. CDR3 sequence: CASSFRVNEQFF. The DNA of the CDR3 is TGTGCCAGCAGCTTCAGGGTAAATGAGCAGTTCTTC.

For this clone: The sample contains more than one DNA sequence encoding this CDR3. The rearrangement joins TRBV7-9 to TRBJ1-2; D is possibly TRBD1 (5 bases). The CDR3 extends over 14 amino acids. Germline-derived CDR1 and CDR2 are SEHNR and FQNEAQ (reference sequence). The V end lost 1 base, the J end lost 4 bases, and 10 bases lay between the germline ends. CDR3 residues: CASSLGAGLYGYTF. CDR3 DNA: TGTGCCAGCAGCTTAGGTGCGGGGCTCTATGGCTACACCTTC.

This sequence joins TRBV7-9 and TRBJ2-4, with D perhaps TRBD2 (7 bases). Germline V gene lookup returns CDR1 SEHNR and CDR2 FQNEAQ (reference sequence). The ends were cut back, 6 bases at V and 3 bases at J, with 15 bases in the middle. The CDR3 totals 15 residues. The CDR3 sequence is CASRARGGSKNIQYF. CDR3 DNA: TGTGCCAGCAGGGCGAGGGGGGGAAGCAAAAACATTCAGTACTTC.

This rearrangement joins TRBV30 to TRBJ2-2, with 8 nucleotides matching TRBD2. V was clipped by 4 bases and J by 3 bases; unmatched bases: 16. Germline CDR1 is GTSNPN and CDR2 is SVGIG (reference sequence). CDR3 length: 18 residues. Here the CDR3 reads CAWTFKLRGAVDTGELFF. The CDR3 nucleotides read TGTGCCTGGACCTTCAAACTGCGGGGGGCCGTGGACACCGGGGAGCTGTTTTTT.

This clone was picked up many times. This chain joins TRBV7-2 and TRBJ2-1, with 8 positions matching TRBD2. This CDR3 is 16 amino acids long. V was clipped by 5 bases and J by 4 bases; unmatched bases: 10. Per germline, CDR1 SGHTA and CDR2 FQGNSA. CDR3 DNA sequence: TGTGCCAGCAGCCCTCGGACCGGGAGGGTATACAATGAGCAGTTCTTC. Translating gives CASSPRTGRVYNEQFF.

The J gene is TRBJ2-5, the V gene TRBV11-2, with D hard to call. This CDR3 has 13 amino acids. Germline CDR1 and CDR2: SGHAT and FQNNGV. Trimming cost V 5 bases and J 3 bases, with 10 bases left between them. DNA for the CDR3: TGTGCCAGCAGCCCTCTGGCCAAAGAGACCCAGTACTTC. This encodes CASSPLAKETQYF.

The V call is TRBV19, the J call TRBJ1-2; no reliable D call. Per germline, CDR1 LNHDA and CDR2 SQIVND (reference sequence). This CDR3 has 15 residues. Trimming stripped 0 bases from V and 5 bases from J, with 13 bases between. The CDR3 spells CASSIEPSSQYGYTF. The CDR3 DNA is TGTGCCAGTAGTATAGAACCCTCAAGCCAATATGGCTACACCTTC.

This clone was detected only once. The gene calls are TRBV6-5 and TRBJ2-3; 7 bases align to TRBD2. Germline V gene data show CDR1 as MNHEY and CDR2 as SVGAGI. J gave up 4 bases and V 3 bases, and 4 bases lay outside the gene matches. The CDR3 is made up of 14 amino acids. CDR3 sequence: CASSYLGGADTQYF. DNA for the CDR3: TGTGCCAGCAGTTATTTGGGGGGGGCAGATACGCAGTATTTT.

This clone was recorded only once. The rearrangement links TRBV12-3 or TRBV12-4 to TRBJ2-7; possible D gene TRBD1, 6 bases. There are 13 residues in the CDR3. V lost 3 bases to trimming and J lost 4 bases, with 10 bases between them. The CDR3 loop is CASSFGQGYEQYF. In DNA form, the CDR3 reads TGTGCCAGCAGTTTTGGGCAGGGGTACGAGCAGTACTTC.

The CDR3 reads CASSQDRTAKETQYF. For the CDR3, the DNA is TGCGCCAGCAGCCAAGATAGGACAGCCAAAGAGACCCAGTACTTC. The chain carries TRBV4-3 and TRBJ2-5; D may be TRBD1 (6 bases). The CDR3 runs to 15 residues. In germline, CDR1 is LGHNA, CDR2 YSLEER. V was shortened by 0 bases and J by 3 bases, with 11 bases between the two germline ends.

The rearrangement uses TRBV10-3 and TRBJ1-1, with TRBD1 matching 10 bases. CDR1 ENHRY and CDR2 SYGVKD come from the germline V gene. After removal of 4 bases from V and 3 bases from J, the junction contained 8 bases not matched to a gene. This CDR3 has 16 amino acids. The CDR3 DNA reads as TGTGCCATCAGTGCACTCGGACAGGGGGGGGACACTGAAGCTTTCTTT. Translating gives CAISALGQGGDTEAFF.

V and J are TRBV3-1 (or the pseudogene TRBV3-2) and TRBJ2-7; 8 bases are a match to TRBD1. With V trimmed by 3 bases and J by 2 bases, 6 bases remained unmatched. This CDR3 region has 15 residues. The germline V gene has CDR1 LGHDT and CDR2 YNNKEL (reference sequence). In nucleotides, the CDR3 is TGTGCCAGCAGCCAGATGACAGGGGCACCCTACGAGCAGTACTTC. Amino acids: CASSQMTGAPYEQYF.